This entry describes one T cell receptor beta chain. As originally analysed: It was from reference gene primer amplification that nucleated cell counts were estimated. Sequencing was performed with immunoSEQ multiplex PCR; in TCRdb, only in-frame clones are kept and a portion is missing. The V and J calls and clone size were taken over from that table, and D and trimming were inferred from the DNA. This table has more than 250,000 clones, approximately 88% appearing once. Trimming removed 4 bases from V and 10 bases from J; junction bases left unmatched: 2. The CDR3 consists of 12 residues. The record originates from a study of blood T cell repertoires in COVID-19. Background on the study: Donors in the United States, Italy and Spain gave samples during acute or convalescent COVID-19.

The J gene is TRBJ2-2, the V gene TRBV12-3 or TRBV12-4, with TRBD2 matching 8 bases. The sequenced sample consisted of peripheral blood. The source is a woman aged 25 to 39 with COVID-19, enrolled during active disease. Written as DNA, the CDR3 is TGTGCCAGCAGTTCCGGACTAGCGGAGCTGTTTTTT. This encodes CASSSGLAELFF.